One TCR beta chain is described in this entry. Its target is unknown. These data belong to a study of CD4 T cells in relation to SARS-CoV-2 and coronaviruses. Trimming removed 2 bases at V and 4 bases at J, with 12 bases between. The germline gives CDR1 SGHNT, CDR2 YENEEA. This CDR3 contains 15 residues. Sequencing was performed with immunoSEQ multiplex PCR; in TCRdb, only in-frame clones are kept and a portion is missing. Found here are approximately 50,000 clones, about 90% of them singletons; the top ten hold roughly 0.39%. Study-wide results and limits: In 55% to 75% of donors, memory CD4+ clonotypes crossrecognized SARS-CoV-2 and at least one common cold coronavirus spike.

The V gene is TRBV11-3, the J gene TRBJ2-1, with D perhaps matching TRBD1 (6 bases). The specimen was naive CD4+ T cells from PBMCs. The subset is: naive CD4+ T cells isolated by negative enrichment. This clonotype was obtained from an adult with COVID-19. DNA for the CDR3: TGTGCCAGCAGCTTATTGGCAGGGGCGTACAATGAGCAGTTCTTC. Translated, it gives CASSLLAGAYNEQFF.